What follows describes a single T cell receptor (beta chain). What it recognizes is unknown. The data were obtained in a study of radiotherapy plus CTLA-4 blockade in lung cancer. The wider study: Objective responses were seen in 15% to 20% of patients, disease control in approximately 30%.

Points from the study as a whole: The best predictor of response was reported to be early blood T cell clone dynamics, with interferon-beta. Blood saw expansion of tumor-derived TCR clones after radiotherapy plus ipilimumab.

Some clones are missing from TCRdb's copy, which holds only in-frame ones; the method was immunoSEQ multiplex PCR. The table has tens of thousands of clones, about three quarters seen once. The germline V gene encodes CDR1 SEHNR and CDR2 FQNEAQ (reference sequence). The V end was cut by 8 bases, the J end by 2 bases, with 13 bases between. This CDR3 spans 14 amino acids. CTLA-4 blockade using ipilimumab, together with focal radiation, was received by patients with chemo-refractory metastatic non-small-cell lung cancer. The sequenced sample was peripheral blood, obtained from a patient treated with radiotherapy plus ipilimumab. The TCR sequence derives from a human donor with non-small cell lung cancer who had stable disease on radiotherapy plus ipilimumab. V and J are TRBV7-9 and TRBJ1-3, with D possibly TRBD1 on 5 matching bases. CDR3 in amino acids: CASPRGPAGNTIYF. CDR3 in DNA: TGTGCCAGCCCCCGGGGACCAGCTGGAAACACCATATATTTT.